These 10 T cell receptor beta chains originate from one sample sequenced in a study of T cell changes during pregnancy in multiple sclerosis. Assay used: immunoSEQ multiplex PCR; TCRdb lists only in-frame clones, some missing. Among over 45,000 clones listed, under 95% were seen once. The material was CD4+ T cells from peripheral blood mononuclear cells, obtained in the second trimester of pregnancy. The receptor source for this set is a female donor with multiple sclerosis, enrolled in a pregnancy study.

This chain connects TRBV5-1 to TRBJ1-2; the D gene is possibly TRBD1 (5 bases). The CDR3 length is 14 residues. The germline V gene encodes CDR1 SGHRS and CDR2 YFSETQ. Trimming removed 4 bases from V and 7 bases from J, with 17 bases in between. The CDR3 loop reads CASSPPGGWGGYTF. The CDR3 DNA sequence: TGCGCCAGCAGCCCCCCGGGGGGATGGGGTGGCTACACCTTC.

V gene TRBV27 combines with J gene TRBJ1-2; TRBD1 matches 7 bases. CDR3 length equals 15 residues. J gave up 6 bases and V 5 bases, and 12 bases lay outside the gene matches. CDR1 and CDR2 from the germline V gene are MNHEY and SMNVEV (reference sequence). Written as DNA, the CDR3 is TGTGCCAGCAGTCCATGGGACAGAGAATTAGATGGCTACACCTTC. It is translated as CASSPWDRELDGYTF.

As DNA, the CDR3 is TGTGCCAGCAGCTTCCTGGGACAGGCTCATGAGCAGTTCTTC. This gives the protein CASSFLGQAHEQFF. The rearrangement uses TRBV5-8 and TRBJ2-1, with TRBD1 matching 8 bases. This CDR3 is built from 14 residues. Germline CDR1 is SGHTS and CDR2 is YDEGEE. The trim removed 2 bases at V and 8 bases at J, leaving 6 bases unmatched.

The genes are TRBV27 and TRBJ2-2; no firm D call. The CDR3 has 12 amino acids. V was pared by 4 bases and J by 5 bases, with 5 bases between. Germline assignment: CDR1 MNHEY and CDR2 SMNVEV (reference sequence). The CDR3 sequence is CASSYSTGELFF. DNA of the CDR3: TGTGCCAGCAGTTATTCTACCGGGGAGCTGTTTTTT.

The V and J genes are TRBV5-1 and TRBJ2-1; 14 bases align to TRBD2. This CDR3 is 15 amino acids long. Trimming took 4 bases from V and 7 from J; bases not matched to a gene: 4. CDR1 and CDR2 (germline): SGHRS, YFSETQ. DNA for the CDR3: TGCGCCAGCAGCCCGGGACTAGCGGGAGATAATGAGCAGTTCTTC. Encoded protein: CASSPGLAGDNEQFF.

This chain connects TRBV5-5 to TRBJ2-3, with D tentatively TRBD1 (6 bases). Germline V gives CDR1 SGHKS, CDR2 YYEKEE (reference sequence). The CDR3 sequence is 13 residues long. CDR3 in DNA: TGTGCTATCGAACAGGGACACACAGATACGCAGTATTTT. Translating it yields CAIEQGHTDTQYF.

V gene TRBV28 combines with J gene TRBJ2-1, with D possibly matching TRBD1 (5 bases). Germline loops: CDR1 MDHEN, CDR2 SYDVKM. There are 14 residues in the CDR3. V shed 6 bases and J shed 0 bases, with 9 bases lying between them. The CDR3 protein is CASRDTRSYNEQFF. The CDR3 coding sequence is TGTGCCAGCAGGGACACCCGCTCCTACAATGAGCAGTTCTTC. Drawing the rest from reference TRBV28 and TRBJ2-1, the complete variable domain is DVKVTQSSRYLVKRTGEKVFLECVQDMDHENMFWYRQDPGLGLRLIYFSYDVKMKEKGDIPEGYSVSREKKERFSLILESASTNQTSMYLCASRDTRSYNEQFFGPGTRLTVL.

The chain links TRBV2 to TRBJ1-5, with 7 bases identical to TRBD1. The CDR3 contains 12 residues. In germline, CDR1 is SNHLY, CDR2 FYNNEI. The V gene end was trimmed by 7 bases and the J gene end by 9 bases; junction bases not matched to a gene: 6. The DNA for the CDR3 is TGTGCCAGCACTGACAGGGATGCGCCCCAGCATTTT. This encodes CASTDRDAPQHF.

The J gene is TRBJ2-1, the V gene TRBV12-5; maybe TRBD2 (6 bases). This CDR3 region has 14 residues. V was cut by 8 bases and J by 0 bases, with 11 bases left in between. Per the germline V gene, CDR1 is LGHNT and CDR2 is FRNRAP. The CDR3 DNA reads as TGTGCTAGTTCCGGGACTCCCTCCTACAATGAGCAGTTCTTC. Translating gives CASSGTPSYNEQFF.

The chain joins TRBV6-5 to TRBJ1-1, with TRBD1 matching 9 bases. The germline V gene has CDR1 MNHEY and CDR2 SVGAGI. V lost 2 bases, J lost 4 bases, and 2 bases stayed unmatched. The length of the CDR3 is 14 residues. The CDR3 DNA sequence: TGTGCCAGCAGTTACGACAGGGGGGGCACTGAAGCTTTCTTT. This sequence encodes CASSYDRGGTEAFF.